Sequencing of this T cell receptor (beta chain) was carried out in a study of monozygotic twins with inflammatory bowel disease. In regard to this clonotype: Its cognate antigen is unknown.

The CDR3 runs to 12 residues. Germline lookup yields CDR1 LGHDT and CDR2 YNNKEL (reference sequence). Study results and caveats: Repertoire similarity did not differ between concordant and discordant twins, perhaps due to limited power.

The UMIs carried a 6-nucleotide sample barcode, and they were added by template switching. Amplification of TCRalpha and TCRbeta cDNA involved two nested PCRs that ran for roughly 15 and 9 cycles. TCRdb re-called the 5' RACE reads, yielding one record per CDR3 amino acid sequence without DNA. The table lists a few hundred thousand distinct CDR3 sequences. V and J are TRBV3-1 and TRBJ1-1. The sequenced sample consisted of blood. The TCR sequence derives from a human donor with ulcerative colitis or Crohn's disease, or a healthy co-twin of an affected twin (not recorded which). CDR3 in amino acids: CASSRTNTEAFF.